This is a list of T cell receptor beta chains from one sample in a study of cytomegalovirus exposure and HLA in healthy donors. TCRdb keeps only in-frame clones here, not all; method: immunoSEQ multiplex PCR. Among roughly 170,000 clones, around 78% were seen once, and the ten largest hold 0.6% to 0.95%. Sequences were obtained from PBMCs. The receptors shown here come from a female donor in good health and CMV-seronegative. Each CDR3 is given with its conserved first and last residue. A D gene is named only where the DNA matches it firmly. Some rows have no size entry. The others give once, few or many, or a class for an expanded clone.

D gene	V gene	clone size	J gene	CDR3 protein	CDR3 DNA
.	TRBV28	.	TRBJ1-2	CASSLGAGPYGYTF	TGTGCCAGCAGTTTAGGGGCAGGTCCCTATGGCTACACCTTC
.	TRBV6-6	few	TRBJ1-2	CASRVGPNYGYTF	TGTGCCAGCAGGGTTGGCCCGAACTATGGCTACACCTTC
TRBD1	TRBV5-1	.	TRBJ1-4	CASSLGDRDGEKLFF	TGCGCCAGCAGCTTGGGGGACAGGGATGGTGAAAAACTGTTTTTT
.	TRBV6-1	.	TRBJ1-2	CASSGQTNYGYTF	TGTGCCAGCAGCGGACAGACTAACTATGGCTACACCTTC
TRBD1	TRBV7-9	.	TRBJ2-5	CASSSTDWDREGETQYF	TGTGCCAGCAGTTCAACCGATTGGGACAGGGAAGGAGAGACCCAGTACTTC
TRBD1	TRBV7-8	.	TRBJ1-5	CASSLATGVRGNQPQHF	TGTGCCAGCAGCTTAGCGACAGGGGTTAGGGGCAATCAGCCCCAGCATTTT
.	TRBV30	.	TRBJ1-1	CAWSVAGANTEAFF	TGTGCCTGGAGTGTAGCGGGGGCTAACACTGAAGCTTTCTTT
TRBD2	TRBV27	few	TRBJ2-2	CASSPPGVGGSSGELFF	TGTGCCAGCAGTCCCCCTGGTGTGGGGGGGTCGTCCGGGGAGCTGTTTTTT
.	TRBV6-5	.	TRBJ2-7	CASSRGPSSYEQYF	TGTGCCAGCAGTAGGGGCCCAAGCTCCTACGAGCAGTACTTC
TRBD1	TRBV28	.	TRBJ2-5	CASSVGQGKETQYF	TGTGCCAGCAGTGTGGGACAGGGAAAAGAGACCCAGTACTTC
TRBD2	TRBV19	.	TRBJ2-1	CASSSRGLADPYNEQFF	TGTGCCAGTAGTAGCCGAGGACTAGCGGATCCCTACAATGAGCAGTTCTTC
TRBD2	TRBV9	.	TRBJ2-1	CASSVGLAGVWNEQFF	TGTGCCAGCAGCGTAGGACTAGCGGGAGTGTGGAATGAGCAGTTCTTC
TRBD1	TRBV7-3	once	TRBJ1-3	CASSQGQGDTIYF	TGTGCCAGCAGCCAGGGACAGGGAGACACCATATATTTT
.	TRBV6-4	.	TRBJ2-4	CASLVRGAFKNIQYF	TGTGCCAGTTTGGTCCGGGGGGCTTTCAAAAACATTCAGTACTTC
.	TRBV7-9	.	TRBJ2-7	CASSPEWHYEQYF	TGTGCCAGCAGCCCCGAATGGCACTACGAGCAGTACTTC
.	TRBV7-6	.	TRBJ1-3	CASSFQEAGNTIYF	TGTGCCAGCAGCTTTCAGGAGGCTGGAAACACCATATATTTT
.	TRBV7-2	.	TRBJ1-2	CASRVLHGANYGYTF	TGTGCCAGCAGGGTCCTACACGGGGCTAACTATGGCTACACCTTC
.	TRBV7-6	few	TRBJ1-1	CASSAGHLTEAFF	TGTGCCAGCAGCGCCGGACACCTCACTGAAGCTTTCTTT
TRBD2	TRBV28	once	TRBJ2-3	CASSRGTSGTDTQYF	TGTGCCAGCAGTCGAGGGACTAGCGGCACAGATACGCAGTATTTT
TRBD1	TRBV9	.	TRBJ2-5	CASSTGTARDIQYF	TGTGCCAGCAGCACTGGGACAGCCCGAGACATACAGTACTTC
.	TRBV19	.	TRBJ1-2	CASSRSGEGYGYTF	TGTGCCAGTAGTCGATCAGGGGAGGGCTATGGCTACACCTTC
TRBD2	TRBV4-3	.	TRBJ2-3	CASSRRLRTSGSTDTQYF	TGCGCCAGCAGCCGCCGACTACGGACTAGCGGGAGCACAGATACGCAGTATTTT
.	TRBV7-8	.	TRBJ2-7	CASSLAARGLEQYF	TGTGCCAGCAGCTTAGCCGCGCGGGGATTGGAGCAGTACTTC
.	TRBV18	.	TRBJ1-5	CASRQSSEPQHF	TGTGCCAGCCGTCAAAGCTCCGAGCCCCAGCATTTT
.	TRBV6-4	.	TRBJ1-4	CASSSTGTANEKLFF	TGTGCCAGCAGTTCGACAGGTACAGCTAATGAAAAACTGTTTTTT
TRBD2	TRBV28	.	TRBJ2-5	CASYTPRVGSGGGAQYF	TGTGCCAGCTACACCCCCCGGGTGGGGAGTGGGGGAGGGGCCCAGTACTTC
.	TRBV28	.	TRBJ1-2	CASSSNGGQPRSYGYTF	TGTGCCAGCAGTTCTAACGGTGGCCAGCCTCGGAGCTATGGCTACACCTTC
.	TRBV5-8	.	TRBJ2-3	CASQQDPTDTQYF	TGTGCCAGTCAACAGGACCCCACAGATACGCAGTATTTT
TRBD2	TRBV30	.	TRBJ2-3	CAGLASGRSSGDTQYF	TGTGCCGGGCTGGCTAGCGGGAGGTCTAGCGGGGATACGCAGTATTTT
TRBD2	TRBV7-8	.	TRBJ2-1	CASRARLAGGRSSYNEQFF	TGTGCCAGCAGGGCCCGACTAGCGGGGGGTCGGAGCTCCTACAATGAGCAGTTCTTC
.	TRBV4-2	.	TRBJ2-4	CASTRGGTSAKNIQYF	TGTGCCAGCACCCGTGGTGGGACTTCGGCCAAAAACATTCAGTACTTC
TRBD2	TRBV4-1	.	TRBJ2-2	CASSQIQRGENTGELFF	TGCGCCAGCAGCCAAATACAGCGGGGGGAGAACACCGGGGAGCTGTTTTTT
TRBD1	TRBV2	.	TRBJ1-2	CASSETDRGPGGYTF	TGTGCCAGCAGTGAGACGGACAGGGGGCCGGGGGGCTACACCTTC
TRBD1	TRBV5-1	.	TRBJ1-6	CASSLALGQGNSPLHF	TGCGCCAGCAGCTTGGCTCTCGGACAGGGGAATTCACCCCTCCACTTT
.	TRBV2	few	TRBJ1-2	CASSGRGIGYTF	TGTGCCAGCAGTGGCAGGGGTATTGGCTACACCTTC
TRBD1	TRBV10-3	few	TRBJ2-7	CAISVGTPGQGIYF	TGTGCCATCAGTGTAGGGACACCGGGACAGGGAATATACTTC
TRBD1	TRBV29-1	few	TRBJ1-5	CSVTGGRNQPQHF	TGCAGCGTTACAGGGGGCAGGAATCAGCCCCAGCATTTT
.	TRBV28	.	TRBJ2-1	CASSLFDSNLGEQFF	TGTGCCAGCAGTTTATTCGACAGTAACTTAGGTGAGCAGTTCTTC
.	TRBV7-2	.	TRBJ2-7	CASSPGPPPEQYF	TGTGCCAGCAGCCCAGGGCCTCCCCCCGAGCAGTACTTC
.	TRBV7-9	once	TRBJ1-5	CASSRTGSFEPQHF	TGTGCCAGCAGCCGAACAGGGAGTTTTGAGCCCCAGCATTTT
.	TRBV6-9	.	TRBJ1-4	CARGPGSEKLFF	TGTGCCAGGGGCCCAGGAAGTGAAAAACTGTTTTTT
TRBD1	TRBV7-9	few	TRBJ1-1	CASSPDQGARTEAFF	TGTGCCAGCAGCCCCGACCAGGGGGCGCGGACTGAAGCTTTCTTT